A selection of T cell receptor beta chains follows, all from one sample in a study of blood T cell repertoires in COVID-19. Clones were sequenced by immunoSEQ multiplex PCR, and TCRdb holds only the in-frame ones, with some missing. The sample lists around 240,000 clones, roughly four fifths seen once, with over 1.5% in the top ten. Sequencing was done on a sample of peripheral blood. Receptor source: a woman aged 80 or over with acute or convalescent COVID-19. CDR3s include the opening cysteine and the closing phenylalanine or tryptophan. The D gene is left open where the match is weak. Size is stated for part of the rows, as once, few or many counts, or as a class when the clone is expanded.

J | length | D | size | V | CDR3 | DNA
TRBJ1-2 | 15 | TRBD1 | NA | TRBV4-3 | CASSQGTGRSGGYTF | TGCGCCAGCAGCCAAGGGACAGGGAGGTCAGGCGGCTACACCTTC
TRBJ2-3 | 14 | NA | NA | TRBV19 | CASSSGLLADTQYF | TGTGCCAGTTCTTCCGGTCTACTCGCAGATACGCAGTATTTT
TRBJ2-1 | 15 | NA | NA | TRBV21-1 | CASSKGQGADNEQFF | TGTGCCAGCAGCAAAGGTCAGGGGGCGGACAATGAGCAGTTCTTC
TRBJ2-5 | 21 | NA | NA | TRBV9 | CASSVGPGGPFVKGGQETQYF | TGTGCCAGCAGCGTAGGACCCGGGGGTCCCTTTGTCAAGGGTGGACAAGAGACCCAGTACTTC
TRBJ1-2 | 15 | TRBD1 | NA | TRBV15 | CATSKDRRGSYGYTF | TGTGCCACCAGCAAGGACAGGCGGGGTAGCTATGGCTACACCTTC
TRBJ1-2 | 17 | TRBD1 | once | TRBV7-8 | CASSSRDRGSLSGGYTF | TGTGCCAGCAGCTCCCGGGACAGGGGTTCTCTTTCGGGCGGCTACACCTTC
TRBJ2-6 | 14 | NA | NA | TRBV7-3 | CASNAGNGANVLTF | TGTGCCAGCAACGCAGGGAATGGGGCCAACGTCCTGACTTTC
TRBJ1-2 | 13 | NA | NA | TRBV2 | CASREGRGYGYTF | TGTGCCAGCAGGGAGGGAAGGGGCTATGGCTACACCTTC
TRBJ1-2 | 13 | NA | NA | TRBV19 | CASSPGQNYGYTF | TGTGCCAGTAGTCCCGGACAGAACTATGGCTACACCTTC
TRBJ2-2 | 17 | TRBD2 | NA | TRBV5-1 | CASSLKLAGGNTGELFF | TGCGCCAGCAGCTTGAAACTAGCGGGAGGGAACACCGGGGAGTTGTTTTTT
TRBJ1-6 | 15 | TRBD1 | few | TRBV9 | CASSPGQGKNSPLHF | TGTGCCAGCAGCCCCGGACAGGGTAAAAATTCACCCCTCCACTTT
TRBJ2-2 | 16 | TRBD1 | NA | TRBV5-6 | CASRPGDRLNTGELFF | TGTGCCAGCAGACCCGGGGACAGGCTGAACACCGGGGAGCTGTTTTTT
TRBJ1-4 | 14 | NA | NA | TRBV7-2 | CASSRLGPNEKLFF | TGTGCCAGCAGCCGCCTGGGCCCCAATGAAAAACTGTTTTTT
TRBJ1-1 | 17 | NA | NA | TRBV27 | CASSFGGGGRKGTEAFF | TGTGCCAGCAGTTTCGGGGGGGGTGGCCGGAAGGGCACTGAAGCTTTCTTT
TRBJ2-7 | 16 | TRBD1 | NA | TRBV5-6 | CASRHARDRGAYEQYF | TGTGCCAGCAGGCACGCGAGGGACAGGGGCGCCTACGAGCAGTACTTC
TRBJ2-7 | 15 | TRBD1 | NA | TRBV7-2 | CASSPSGTGTHEQYF | TGTGCCAGCAGCCCGTCCGGGACAGGGACCCACGAGCAGTACTTC
TRBJ1-2 | 13 | TRBD1 | once | TRBV29-1 | CSVAGTAYNGYTF | TGCAGCGTTGCAGGGACAGCTTATAATGGCTACACCTTC
TRBJ2-7 | 16 | NA | NA | TRBV28 | CASSSSRQVQTYEQYF | TGTGCCAGCAGTTCCTCACGACAGGTGCAAACCTACGAGCAGTACTTC
TRBJ1-4 | 14 | NA | NA | TRBV11-1 | CASSSGATGEKLFF | TGTGCCAGCAGCTCAGGGGCCACCGGGGAAAAACTGTTTTTT
TRBJ2-7 | 12 | NA | NA | TRBV4-2 | CASSDTSYEQYF | TGTGCCAGCTCGGACACTTCCTACGAGCAGTACTTC
TRBJ1-4 | 14 | NA | NA | TRBV28 | CASSLSGTNEKLFF | TGTGCCAGCAGTTTATCGGGGACTAATGAAAAACTGTTTTTT
TRBJ2-5 | 19 | NA | NA | TRBV11-2 | CASSIGSLTSTQFQETQYF | TGTGCCAGCAGCATAGGGTCTCTGACTTCAACTCAATTCCAAGAGACCCAGTACTTC
TRBJ2-7 | 19 | TRBD2 | NA | TRBV28 | CASSIIRLAEVFAAYEQYF | TGTGCCAGCAGTATCATACGACTAGCGGAAGTTTTCGCGGCCTACGAGCAGTACTTC
TRBJ2-1 | 14 | TRBD2 | NA | TRBV6-5 | CASSWTSGRAEQFF | TGTGCCAGCAGTTGGACTAGCGGGAGGGCTGAGCAGTTCTTC